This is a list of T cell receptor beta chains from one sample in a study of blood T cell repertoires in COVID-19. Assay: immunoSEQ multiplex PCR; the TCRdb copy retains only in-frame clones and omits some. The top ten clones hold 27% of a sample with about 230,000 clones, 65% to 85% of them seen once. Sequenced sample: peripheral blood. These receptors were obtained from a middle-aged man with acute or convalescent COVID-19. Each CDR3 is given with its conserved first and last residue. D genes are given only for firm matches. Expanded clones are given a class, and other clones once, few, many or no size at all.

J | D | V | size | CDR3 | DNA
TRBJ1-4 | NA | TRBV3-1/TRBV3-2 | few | CASSLRGSNEKLFF | TGTGCCAGCAGCCTCCGCGGGTCGAATGAAAAACTGTTTTTT
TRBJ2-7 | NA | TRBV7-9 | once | CASSSTHEQYF | TGTGCCAGCAGCTCTACGCACGAGCAGTACTTC
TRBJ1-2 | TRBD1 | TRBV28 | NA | CASQTGQGIYGYTF | TGTGCCAGTCAAACGGGACAGGGAATCTATGGCTACACCTTC
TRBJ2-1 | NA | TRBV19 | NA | CASKAPRGLSHEQFF | TGTGCCAGTAAAGCCCCGCGGGGACTTTCCCATGAGCAGTTCTTC
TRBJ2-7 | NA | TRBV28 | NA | CASPPSTEKVSYEQYF | TGTGCCAGCCCGCCCTCCACAGAGAAAGTGTCCTACGAGCAGTACTTC
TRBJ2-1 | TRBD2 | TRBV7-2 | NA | CASSPGLAGGSEQFF | TGTGCCAGCAGCCCGGGACTAGCGGGAGGATCTGAGCAGTTCTTC
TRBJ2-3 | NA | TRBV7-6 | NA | CASSLRGMNTDTQYF | TGTGCCAGCAGCTTGAGAGGAATGAACACAGATACGCAGTATTTT
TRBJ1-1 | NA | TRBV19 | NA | CASSIDRGTEAFF | TGTGCCAGTAGTATAGATAGGGGTACTGAAGCTTTCTTT
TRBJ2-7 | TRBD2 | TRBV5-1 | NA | CASSMTSGNYEQYF | TGCGCCAGCAGCATGACTAGCGGGAATTACGAGCAGTACTTC
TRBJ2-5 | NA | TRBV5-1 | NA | CASSPGTSQETQYF | TGCGCCAGCAGCCCCGGGACATCGCAAGAGACCCAGTACTTC
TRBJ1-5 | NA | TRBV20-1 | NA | CSASRTVGNQPQHF | TGCAGTGCTAGTAGGACAGTGGGCAATCAGCCCCAGCATTTT